These 7 T cell receptor beta chains were all obtained from the same sample, sequenced in a study of technical replicates of blood from several donors. This table comes from immunoSEQ multiplex PCR, and its TCRdb copy is limited to in-frame clones, with some not included. Among about 89,000 clones listed, about 94% were seen once. Sample: T cells isolated from PBMCs. These receptor sequences come from a human donor in good health.

The chain has TRBV11-2 and TRBJ2-7; 10 nucleotides line up with TRBD2. The CDR3 length is 15 residues. The trim removed 4 bases at V and 4 bases at J, leaving 7 bases unmatched. Looked up from germline, CDR1 is SGHAT and CDR2 is FQNNGV. CDR3 coding DNA: TGTGCCAGCAGCTCAATAGCGGGAGGAATGTACGAGCAGTACTTC. Amino acid sequence: CASSSIAGGMYEQYF.

The chain carries TRBV4-2 and TRBJ1-5, with 10 bases lining up with TRBD1. The J segment lost 0 bases and the V segment lost 1 base, leaving 9 bases of the junction unmatched. The CDR3 extends over 19 amino acids. The germline CDR1 and CDR2 sequences are LGHNA and YNFKEQ. The CDR3 DNA is TGTGCCAGCAGCCAAGTGCCCGGGACAGGGGACTATAGCAATCAGCCCCAGCATTTT. Translated: CASSQVPGTGDYSNQPQHF.

The chain has TRBV6-1 and TRBJ2-3; D is undetermined. V gave up 3 bases and J gave up 8 bases, with 21 bases separating them. The CDR3 consists of 16 residues. Per the germline V gene, CDR1 is MNHNS and CDR2 is SASEGT. The CDR3, as DNA: TGTGCCAGCAGTGATCCTTTTGTCGCTCGTACGGGTACGCAGTATTTT. Its translation is CASSDPFVARTGTQYF.

The chain couples TRBV6-5 to TRBJ2-1; 8 positions match TRBD1. This CDR3 is 15 amino acids long. V was pared by 2 bases and J by 4 bases, with 4 bases of the junction left unmatched. Looked up from germline, CDR1 is MNHEY and CDR2 is SVGAGI. The DNA for the CDR3 is TGTGCCAGCAGTTACAGGCAGGGGGCATACAATGAGCAGTTCTTC. Amino acids: CASSYRQGAYNEQFF.

The CDR3 region has the DNA TGTGCCAGCAGCTTAAGGCGGCAGGGGGCAACGGCGACTAATGAAAAACTGTTTTTT. Protein: CASSLRRQGATATNEKLFF. The chain has TRBV7-9 and TRBJ1-4; 8 bases align to TRBD1. Trimming at V came to 2 bases and at J to 2 bases, leaving 13 bases not matched to a gene. This CDR3 is built from 19 residues. Germline V gives CDR1 SEHNR, CDR2 FQNEAQ (reference sequence).

CDR3 sequence (DNA): TGTGCCAGCAGAATACTAGCGGGAAGCTCCTACGAGCAGTACTTC. It yields the protein CASRILAGSSYEQYF. The rearrangement joins TRBV27 to TRBJ2-7; TRBD2 matches at 10 bases. There are 15 residues in the CDR3. J was trimmed by 0 bases and V by 6 bases; bases with no gene match: 5. Germline values: CDR1 MNHEY, CDR2 SMNVEV (reference sequence).

The chain employs TRBV29-1 and TRBJ1-3; D uncertain. Germline-derived CDR1 and CDR2 are SQVTM and ANQGSEA. This CDR3 is built from 13 residues. V lost 4 bases and J 2 bases, leaving 9 bases between the germline ends. The CDR3 region has the DNA TGCAGCGTTGGACACAGTGCTGGAAACACCATATATTTT. Translating gives CSVGHSAGNTIYF.